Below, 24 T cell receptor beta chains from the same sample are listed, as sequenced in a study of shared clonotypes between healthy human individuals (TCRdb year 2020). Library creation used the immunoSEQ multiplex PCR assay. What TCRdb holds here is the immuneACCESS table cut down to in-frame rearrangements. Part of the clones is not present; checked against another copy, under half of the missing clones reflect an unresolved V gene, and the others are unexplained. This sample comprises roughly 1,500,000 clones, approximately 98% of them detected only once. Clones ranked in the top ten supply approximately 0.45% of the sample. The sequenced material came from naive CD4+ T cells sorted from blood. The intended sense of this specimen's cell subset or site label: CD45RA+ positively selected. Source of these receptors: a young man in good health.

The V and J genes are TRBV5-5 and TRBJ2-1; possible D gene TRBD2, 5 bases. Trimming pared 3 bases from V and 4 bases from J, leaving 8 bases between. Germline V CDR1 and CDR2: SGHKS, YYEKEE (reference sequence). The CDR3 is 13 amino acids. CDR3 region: CASSSGTYNEQFF. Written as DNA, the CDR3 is TGTGCCAGCAGCTCGGGAACATACAATGAGCAGTTCTTC. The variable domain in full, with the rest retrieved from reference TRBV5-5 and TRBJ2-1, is DAGVTQSPTHLIKTRGQQVTLRCSPISGHKSVSWYQQVLGQGPQFIFQYYEKEERGRGNFPDRFSARQFPNYSSELNVNALLLGDSALYLCASSSGTYNEQFFGPGTRLTVL.

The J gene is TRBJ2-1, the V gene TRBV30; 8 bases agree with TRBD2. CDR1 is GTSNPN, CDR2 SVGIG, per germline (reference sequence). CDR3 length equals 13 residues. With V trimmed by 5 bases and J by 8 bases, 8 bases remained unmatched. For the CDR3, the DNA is TGTGCCTGGGCACCGGGACTAGTCTATGAGCAGTTCTTC. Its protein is CAWAPGLVYEQFF.

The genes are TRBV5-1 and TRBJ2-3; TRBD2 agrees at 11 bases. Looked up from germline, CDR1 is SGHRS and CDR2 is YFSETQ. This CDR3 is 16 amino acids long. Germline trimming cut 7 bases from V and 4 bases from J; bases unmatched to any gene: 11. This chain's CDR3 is CASASLTSGSSDTQYF. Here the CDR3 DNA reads TGCGCCAGCGCCTCACTTACTAGCGGGAGCTCAGATACGCAGTATTTT.

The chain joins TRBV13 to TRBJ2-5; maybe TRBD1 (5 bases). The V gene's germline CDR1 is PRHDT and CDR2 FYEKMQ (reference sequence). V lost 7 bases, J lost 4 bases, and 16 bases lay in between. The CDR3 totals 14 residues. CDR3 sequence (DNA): TGTGCCAGCACGCCAGCAGGGCTGAGAGAGACCCAGTACTTC. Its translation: CASTPAGLRETQYF. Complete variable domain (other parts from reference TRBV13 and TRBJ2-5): AAGVIQSPRHLIKEKRETATLKCYPIPRHDTVYWYQQGPGQDPQFLISFYEKMQSDKGSIPDRFSAQQFSDYHSELNMSSLELGDSALYFCASTPAGLRETQYFGPGTRLLVL.

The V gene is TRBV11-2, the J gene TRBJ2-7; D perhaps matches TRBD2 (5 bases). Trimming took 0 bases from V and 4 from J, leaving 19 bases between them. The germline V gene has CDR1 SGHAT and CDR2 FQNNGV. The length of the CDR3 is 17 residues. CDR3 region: CASSLDTGSRVKYEQYF. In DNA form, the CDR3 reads TGTGCCAGCAGCTTAGACACGGGATCCCGAGTGAAGTACGAGCAGTACTTC.

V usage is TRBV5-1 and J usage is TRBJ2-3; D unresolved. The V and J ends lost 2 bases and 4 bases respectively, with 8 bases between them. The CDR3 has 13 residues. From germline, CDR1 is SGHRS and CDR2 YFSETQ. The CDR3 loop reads CASSFSAPDTQYF. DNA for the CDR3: TGCGCCAGCAGCTTCTCCGCACCAGATACGCAGTATTTT.

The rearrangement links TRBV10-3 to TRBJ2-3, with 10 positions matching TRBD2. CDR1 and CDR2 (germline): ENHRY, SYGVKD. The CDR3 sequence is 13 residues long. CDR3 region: CTIAGGSTDTQYF. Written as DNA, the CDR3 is TGTACGATAGCGGGAGGAAGCACAGATACGCAGTATTTT.

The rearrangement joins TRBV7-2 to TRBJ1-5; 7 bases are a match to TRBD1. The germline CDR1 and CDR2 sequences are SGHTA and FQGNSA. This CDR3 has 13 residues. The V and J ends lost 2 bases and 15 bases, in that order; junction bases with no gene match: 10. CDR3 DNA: TGTGCCAGCAGCTTAAATGGGGCAGGGGGTGGGCATTTT. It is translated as CASSLNGAGGGHF. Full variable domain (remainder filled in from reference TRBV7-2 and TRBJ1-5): GAGVSQSPSNKVTEKGKDVELRCDPISGHTALYWYRQSLGQGLEFLIYFQGNSAPDKSGLPSDRFSAERTGGSVSTLTIQRTQQEDSAVYLCASSLNGAGGGHFGDGTRLSIL.

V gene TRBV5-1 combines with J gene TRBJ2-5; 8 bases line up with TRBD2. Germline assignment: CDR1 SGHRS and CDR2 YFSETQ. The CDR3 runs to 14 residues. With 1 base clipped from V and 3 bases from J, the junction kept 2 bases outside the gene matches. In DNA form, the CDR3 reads TGCGCCAGCAGCTTGTCACTAGCGGAAGAGACCCAGTACTTC. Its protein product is CASSLSLAEETQYF.

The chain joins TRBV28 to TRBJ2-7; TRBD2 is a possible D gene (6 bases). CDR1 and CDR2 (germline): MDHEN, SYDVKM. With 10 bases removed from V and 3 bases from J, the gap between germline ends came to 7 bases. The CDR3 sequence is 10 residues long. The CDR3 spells CATGGYEQYF. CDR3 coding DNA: TGTGCCACCGGGGGCTACGAGCAGTACTTC.

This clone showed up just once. The chain's CDR3 is CASSTQGAQETQYF. The CDR3 DNA is TGTGCCAGTAGCACGCAGGGGGCGCAGGAGACCCAGTACTTC. The gene calls are TRBV7-3 and TRBJ2-5, with 8 bases identical to TRBD1. Germline CDR1 SGHTA, CDR2 FQGTGA. The V gene end was trimmed by 9 bases and the J gene end by 5 bases; junction bases not matched to a gene: 11. The CDR3 contains 14 residues.

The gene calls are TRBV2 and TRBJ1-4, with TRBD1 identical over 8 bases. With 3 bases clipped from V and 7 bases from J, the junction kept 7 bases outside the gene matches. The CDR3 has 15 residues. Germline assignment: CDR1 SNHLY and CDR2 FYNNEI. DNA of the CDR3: TGTGCCAGCAGTGACAGACAGGGGTGGAGTGAAAAACTGTTTTTT. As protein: CASSDRQGWSEKLFF.

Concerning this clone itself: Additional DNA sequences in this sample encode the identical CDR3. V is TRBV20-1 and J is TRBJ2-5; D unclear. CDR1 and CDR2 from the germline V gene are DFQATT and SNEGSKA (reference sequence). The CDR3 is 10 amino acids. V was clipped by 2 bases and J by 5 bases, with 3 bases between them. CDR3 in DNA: TGCAGTGCTAGATCCGAGACCCAGTACTTC. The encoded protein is CSARSETQYF.

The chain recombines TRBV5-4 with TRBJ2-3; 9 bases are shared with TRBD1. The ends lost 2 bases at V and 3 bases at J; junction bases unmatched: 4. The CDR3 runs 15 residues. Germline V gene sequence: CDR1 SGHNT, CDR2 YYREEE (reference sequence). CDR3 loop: CASSFGQGRTDTQYF. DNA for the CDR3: TGTGCCAGCAGCTTCGGACAGGGGAGGACAGATACGCAGTATTTT.

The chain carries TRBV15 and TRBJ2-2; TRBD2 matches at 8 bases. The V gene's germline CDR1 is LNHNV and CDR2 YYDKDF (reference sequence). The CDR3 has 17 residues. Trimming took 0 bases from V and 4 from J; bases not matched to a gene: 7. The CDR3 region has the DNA TGTGCCACCAGCAGAGATCTCAGCGGGAGAGGCACCGGGGAGCTGTTTTTT. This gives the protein CATSRDLSGRGTGELFF.

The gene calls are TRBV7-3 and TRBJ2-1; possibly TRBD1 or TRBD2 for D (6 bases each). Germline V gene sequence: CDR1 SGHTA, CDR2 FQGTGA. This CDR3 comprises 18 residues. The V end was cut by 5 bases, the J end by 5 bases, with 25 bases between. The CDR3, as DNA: TGTGCCAGCAGCCCGATGGGGGGCCCGGGACGTAGGGACAATGAGCAGTTCTTC. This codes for CASSPMGGPGRRDNEQFF.

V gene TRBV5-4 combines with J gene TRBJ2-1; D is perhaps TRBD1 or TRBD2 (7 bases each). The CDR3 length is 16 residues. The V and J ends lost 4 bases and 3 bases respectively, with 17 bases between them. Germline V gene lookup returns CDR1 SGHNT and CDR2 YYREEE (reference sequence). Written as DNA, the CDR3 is TGTGCCAGCAGCACAACCCAGGGGGGGAACTACAATGAGCAGTTCTTC. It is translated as CASSTTQGGNYNEQFF.

The CDR3 is CASSSRTSGISTDTQYF. CDR3 DNA: TGTGCCAGCAGTTCTCGGACTAGCGGGATAAGCACAGATACGCAGTATTTT. The V call is TRBV28, the J call TRBJ2-3; TRBD2 matches 12 bases. Germline loops: CDR1 MDHEN, CDR2 SYDVKM. V was pared by 4 bases and J by 0 bases, with 5 bases of the junction left unmatched. The CDR3 consists of 17 residues.

The DNA for the CDR3 is TGTGCCAGCTCCCGAAGCGTTCCCCCCTACAATGAGCAGTTCTTC. It translates to CASSRSVPPYNEQFF. The chain recombines TRBV18 with TRBJ2-1; the D is unclear. V was pared by 6 bases and J by 2 bases, with 14 bases between. This CDR3 is 15 amino acids long. Per the germline V gene, CDR1 is KGHSH and CDR2 is LQKENI.

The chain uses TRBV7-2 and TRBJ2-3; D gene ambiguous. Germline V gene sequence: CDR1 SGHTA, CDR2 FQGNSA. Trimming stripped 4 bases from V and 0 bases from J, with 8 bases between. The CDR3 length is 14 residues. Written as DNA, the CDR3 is TGTGCCAGCAGCTCCCCGATTAGCACAGATACGCAGTATTTT. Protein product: CASSSPISTDTQYF.

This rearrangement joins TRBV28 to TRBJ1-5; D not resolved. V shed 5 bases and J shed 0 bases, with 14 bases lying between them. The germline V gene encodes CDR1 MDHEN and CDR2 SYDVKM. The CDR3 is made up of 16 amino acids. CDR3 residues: CASSPRHSNSNQPQHF. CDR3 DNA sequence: TGTGCCAGCAGTCCACGACATTCCAATAGCAATCAGCCCCAGCATTTT. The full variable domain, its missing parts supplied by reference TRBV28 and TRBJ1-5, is DVKVTQSSRYLVKRTGEKVFLECVQDMDHENMFWYRQDPGLGLRLIYFSYDVKMKEKGDIPEGYSVSREKKERFSLILESASTNQTSMYLCASSPRHSNSNQPQHFGDGTRLSIL.

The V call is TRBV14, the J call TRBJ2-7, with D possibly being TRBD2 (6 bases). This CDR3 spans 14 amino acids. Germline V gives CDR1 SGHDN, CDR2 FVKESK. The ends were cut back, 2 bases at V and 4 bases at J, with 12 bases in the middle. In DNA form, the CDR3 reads TGTGCCAGCAGCCAATCGGGGGATCATTACGAGCAGTACTTC. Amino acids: CASSQSGDHYEQYF. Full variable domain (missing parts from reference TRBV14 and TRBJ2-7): EAGVTQFPSHSVIEKGQTVTLRCDPISGHDNLYWYRRVMGKEIKFLLHFVKESKQDESGMPNNRFLAERTGGTYSTLKVQPAELEDSGVYFCASSQSGDHYEQYFGPGTRLTVT.

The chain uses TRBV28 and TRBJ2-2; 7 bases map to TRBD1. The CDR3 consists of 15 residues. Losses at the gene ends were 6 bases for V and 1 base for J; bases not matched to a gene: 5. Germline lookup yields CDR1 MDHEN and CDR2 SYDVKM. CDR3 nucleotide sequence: TGTGCCAGCAGATTAGACAGGGTGAACACCGGGGAGCTGTTTTTT. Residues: CASRLDRVNTGELFF. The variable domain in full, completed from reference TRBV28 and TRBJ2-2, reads DVKVTQSSRYLVKRTGEKVFLECVQDMDHENMFWYRQDPGLGLRLIYFSYDVKMKEKGDIPEGYSVSREKKERFSLILESASTNQTSMYLCASRLDRVNTGELFFGEGSRLTVL.

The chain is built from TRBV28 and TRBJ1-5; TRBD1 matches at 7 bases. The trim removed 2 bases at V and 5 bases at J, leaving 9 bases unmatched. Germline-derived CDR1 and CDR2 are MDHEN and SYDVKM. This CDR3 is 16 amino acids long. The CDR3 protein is CASSLPLGGGYQPQHF. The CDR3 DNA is TGTGCCAGCAGTTTACCCCTAGGGGGCGGGTATCAGCCCCAGCATTTT.